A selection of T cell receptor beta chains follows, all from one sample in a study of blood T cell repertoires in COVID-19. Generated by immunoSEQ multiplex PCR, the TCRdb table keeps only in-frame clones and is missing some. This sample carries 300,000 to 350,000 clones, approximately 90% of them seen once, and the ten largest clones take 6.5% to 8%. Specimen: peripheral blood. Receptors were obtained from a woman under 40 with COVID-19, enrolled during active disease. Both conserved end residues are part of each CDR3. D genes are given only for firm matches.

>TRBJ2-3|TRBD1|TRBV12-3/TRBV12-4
CASSLGRDRTQYF
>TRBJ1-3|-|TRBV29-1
CSVKRRADGNTIYF
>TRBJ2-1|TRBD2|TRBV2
CASSTGLAFYNEQFF
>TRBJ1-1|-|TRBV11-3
CASSLGTVNTEAFF
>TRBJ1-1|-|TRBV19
CAGSSQSDTEAFF
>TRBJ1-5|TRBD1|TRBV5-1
CASSLRRQGDREDQPQHF
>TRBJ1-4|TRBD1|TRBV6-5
CASNSQGATNEKLFF
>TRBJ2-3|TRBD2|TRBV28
CASSPRLAGWPDTQYF
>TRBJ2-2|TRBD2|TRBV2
CASSESRGSGRGTGELFF
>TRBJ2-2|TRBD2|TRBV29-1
CSARREGSTGELFF
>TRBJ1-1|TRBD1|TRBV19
CASSMGAGGKAFF
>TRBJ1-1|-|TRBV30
CAWRTQGTDTEAFF
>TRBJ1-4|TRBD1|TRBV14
CASKGQGTNEKLFF